Here is one T cell receptor (beta chain) with its context. Its target is not known. The table came from immunoSEQ multiplex PCR; TCRdb's copy has only in-frame clones and leaves some out. The sample contains 12,000 or so clones, around 87% of which appear only once. There are 16 residues in the CDR3. With 4 bases clipped from V and 7 bases from J, the junction kept 10 bases outside the gene matches. Germline V CDR1 and CDR2: MDHEN, SYDVKM. The data originate from a study of chemoradiotherapy in HPV16-positive cancers. Study background: Candidate HPV-specific T-cell clones and common TCR motifs came from functional assays in a couple of HPV16-positive patients. General study points: Candidate HPV-specific clones and E7-related TCR motifs grew in tumor during treatment. Only a couple of HPV16-positive patients supplied the functional HPV-specificity definition.

Repertoires were sampled repeatedly during chemoradiotherapy. Specimen: blood, collected from a patient who underwent chemoradiotherapy. The sequence was obtained from a human donor with HPV-associated anogenital cancer. V and J are TRBV28 and TRBJ1-6, with TRBD1 identical over 7 bases. The CDR3 loop reads CASSSIETGKNSPLHF. The CDR3 DNA follows: TGTGCCAGCAGTTCGATCGAGACAGGGAAAAATTCACCCCTCCACTTT.